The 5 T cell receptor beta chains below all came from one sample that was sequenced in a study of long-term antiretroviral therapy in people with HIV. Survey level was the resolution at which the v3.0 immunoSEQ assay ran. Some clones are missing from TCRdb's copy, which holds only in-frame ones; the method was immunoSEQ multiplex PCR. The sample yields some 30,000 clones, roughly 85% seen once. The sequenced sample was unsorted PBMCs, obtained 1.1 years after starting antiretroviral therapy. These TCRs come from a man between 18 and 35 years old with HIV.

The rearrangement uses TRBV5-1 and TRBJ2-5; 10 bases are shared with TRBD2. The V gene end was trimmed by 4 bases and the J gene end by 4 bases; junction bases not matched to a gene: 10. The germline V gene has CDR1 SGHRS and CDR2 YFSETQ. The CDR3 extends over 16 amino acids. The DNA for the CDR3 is TGCGCCAGCAGCACCCGGACTAGCGGACGGGGAGAGACCCAGTACTTC. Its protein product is CASSTRTSGRGETQYF.

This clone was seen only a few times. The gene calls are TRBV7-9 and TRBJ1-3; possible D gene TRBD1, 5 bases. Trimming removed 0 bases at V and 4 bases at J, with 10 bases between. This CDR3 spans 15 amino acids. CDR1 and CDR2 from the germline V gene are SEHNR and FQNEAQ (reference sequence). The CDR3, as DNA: TGTGCCAGCAGCTTAGCCCCTACAGGCGGAAACACCATATATTTT. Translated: CASSLAPTGGNTIYF.

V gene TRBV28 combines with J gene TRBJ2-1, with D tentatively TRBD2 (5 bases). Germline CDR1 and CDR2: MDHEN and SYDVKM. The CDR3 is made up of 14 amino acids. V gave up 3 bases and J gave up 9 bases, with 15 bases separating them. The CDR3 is CASSFVLALSEQFF. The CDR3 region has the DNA TGTGCCAGCAGTTTTGTGCTAGCCCTCAGTGAGCAGTTCTTC.

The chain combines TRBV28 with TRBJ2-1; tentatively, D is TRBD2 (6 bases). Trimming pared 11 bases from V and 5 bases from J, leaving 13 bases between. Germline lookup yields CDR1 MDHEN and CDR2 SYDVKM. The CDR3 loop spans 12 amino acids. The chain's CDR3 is CASGENDNEQFF. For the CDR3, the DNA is TGTGCCTCGGGGGAAAATGACAATGAGCAGTTCTTC.

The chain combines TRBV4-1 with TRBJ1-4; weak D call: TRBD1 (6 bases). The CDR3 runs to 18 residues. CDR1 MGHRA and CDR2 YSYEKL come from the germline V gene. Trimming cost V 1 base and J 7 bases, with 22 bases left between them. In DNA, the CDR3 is TGCGCCAGCAGCCAAGCGGGGGGCCCCTCACTTTTCGGTGAAAAACTGTTTTTT. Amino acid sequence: CASSQAGGPSLFGEKLFF.